This is a list of T cell receptor beta chains from one sample in a study of naive and memory T cell subsets. TCRdb re-analysed the UMI-ligation and nested PCR reads in MiXCR, keeping a single row per CDR3 protein. The sample lists about 21,000 distinct CDR3 sequences, 9.5% to 12% occurring once. The source material was central memory CD8+ T cells from blood. These TCRs come from a human donor in good health. The CDR3 runs from the conserved cysteine through the conserved F or W. Clone size is shown for a subset of rows, as once, few, many or a class of expanded clone.

size: once; J: TRBJ2-1; V: TRBV5-1; CDR3: CASSLVQVSKHSYNEQFF
size: many; J: TRBJ2-7; V: TRBV6-6; CDR3: CASSYSAGFYEQYF
size: many; J: TRBJ1-1; V: TRBV5-1; CDR3: CASSLGEGYTEAFF
size: -; J: TRBJ2-1; V: TRBV27; CDR3: CASSFLGNEQFF
size: -; J: TRBJ2-7; V: TRBV6-2/TRBV6-3; CDR3: CASSALGSGHFSYEQYF
size: many; J: TRBJ2-7; V: TRBV6-5; CDR3: CASSSPNFYEQYF
size: many; J: TRBJ1-3; V: TRBV10-2; CDR3: CASRGPQAKYF
size: -; J: TRBJ2-2; V: TRBV20-1; CDR3: CSAKSLNTGELFF
size: few; J: TRBJ1-2; V: TRBV5-4; CDR3: CASSPTGRTYGYTF
size: -; J: TRBJ2-1; V: TRBV2; CDR3: CASRRGGSSYNEQFF
size: -; J: TRBJ2-7; V: TRBV11-2; CDR3: CASSPQTGTGANEQYF
size: many; J: TRBJ2-5; V: TRBV12-3/TRBV12-4; CDR3: CASRGKDRGRQETQYF
size: few; J: TRBJ2-7; V: TRBV9; CDR3: CASSGRTGGLEEQYF
size: many; J: TRBJ1-1; V: TRBV6-2/TRBV6-3; CDR3: CASISQYNTEAFF
size: few; J: TRBJ2-3; V: TRBV7-2; CDR3: CASSFRVRYTDTQYF
size: many; J: TRBJ2-7; V: TRBV5-1; CDR3: CASSLVRVGDEQYF